A single TCR beta chain is shown here with its context. Its matching antigen is unknown. The entry originates in a study of cytomegalovirus exposure and HLA in healthy donors. Study summary: Roughly 89 million unique TCR sequences came from HLA-typed donors in an early release.

PCR used 60 Vbeta primers and 13 Jbeta primers. TCRdb's copy holds only in-frame clones and misses some; the assay was immunoSEQ multiplex PCR. The data contain 100,000 to 150,000 clones, 60% to 80% of them singletons. General study findings and limits: Reports state that TCR beta sequences accurately predicted most subjects' HLA-A and HLA-B alleles. Associated with cytomegalovirus, according to the listing, were 150 to 200 TCR beta chains.

The CDR3 spans 14 residues. The germline V gene encodes CDR1 LNHDA and CDR2 SQIVND (reference sequence). V lost 9 bases and J lost 5, with 19 bases in between. The TCR originated in a man aged 25 to 40 in good health and CMV-seronegative. Sample: PBMCs. The chain links TRBV19 to TRBJ1-1; D possibly corresponds to TRBD1 (5 bases). The CDR3 nucleotides read TGTGCCAGCTCTCACCTCCTGGGGGGAACTGAAGCTTTCTTT. It codes for CASSHLLGGTEAFF.